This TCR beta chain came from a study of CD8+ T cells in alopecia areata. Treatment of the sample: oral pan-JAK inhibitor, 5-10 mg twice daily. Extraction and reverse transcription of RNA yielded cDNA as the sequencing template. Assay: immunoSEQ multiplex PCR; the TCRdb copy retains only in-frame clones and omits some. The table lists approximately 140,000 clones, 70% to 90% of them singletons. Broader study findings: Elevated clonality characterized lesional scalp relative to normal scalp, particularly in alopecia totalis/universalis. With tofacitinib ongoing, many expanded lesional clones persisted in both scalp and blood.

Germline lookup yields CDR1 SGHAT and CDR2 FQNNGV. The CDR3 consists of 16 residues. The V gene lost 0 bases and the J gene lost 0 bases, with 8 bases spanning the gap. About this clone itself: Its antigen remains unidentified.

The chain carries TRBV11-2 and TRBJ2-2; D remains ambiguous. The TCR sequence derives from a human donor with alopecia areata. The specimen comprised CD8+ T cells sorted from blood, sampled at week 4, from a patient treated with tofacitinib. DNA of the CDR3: TGTGCCAGCAGCTTAGACAGCTACGCGAACACCGGGGAGCTGTTTTTT. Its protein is CASSLDSYANTGELFF.